This T cell receptor beta chain is drawn from a study of read filtering for tumor transcriptome and immune sequencing. Study information: The cohort had roughly 17 men and roughly 13 women aged about 45 to 90, mean roughly 71 years. Revised staging placed eight or nine patients in R-ISS I, roughly 17 in II, more than 5 in III.

General study points: Even smaller IR-seq throughput identified most shared clonotypes. In IR-seq, single-read clonotypes were 65% to 90% of clonotypes but around 3.2% of reads.

The V and J ends lost 5 bases and 5 bases, in that order; junction bases with no gene match: 4. CDR1 and CDR2 from the germline V gene are SGHTA and FQGTGA. The CDR3 sequence is 13 residues long. This clonotype occurred a few times. Its antigen is unidentified. Molecular barcoded adaptors covering alpha/delta and beta/gamma chains were used on approximately 440 ng RNA. TCRdb ran MiXCR on the reads and lists one entry per CDR3 protein. Of 93,000 or so distinct CDR3 sequences listed, about 22% are singletons. The J gene is TRBJ1-2, the V gene TRBV7-3; 8 bases map to TRBD1. The receptor was derived from a donor at least 40 years old with multiple myeloma. The sequenced sample was a population of CD138-negative cells sorted from bone marrow. CDR3 bases: TGTGCCAGCAGCCCAGGGGGCGAATATGGCTACACCTTC. It codes for CASSPGGEYGYTF.